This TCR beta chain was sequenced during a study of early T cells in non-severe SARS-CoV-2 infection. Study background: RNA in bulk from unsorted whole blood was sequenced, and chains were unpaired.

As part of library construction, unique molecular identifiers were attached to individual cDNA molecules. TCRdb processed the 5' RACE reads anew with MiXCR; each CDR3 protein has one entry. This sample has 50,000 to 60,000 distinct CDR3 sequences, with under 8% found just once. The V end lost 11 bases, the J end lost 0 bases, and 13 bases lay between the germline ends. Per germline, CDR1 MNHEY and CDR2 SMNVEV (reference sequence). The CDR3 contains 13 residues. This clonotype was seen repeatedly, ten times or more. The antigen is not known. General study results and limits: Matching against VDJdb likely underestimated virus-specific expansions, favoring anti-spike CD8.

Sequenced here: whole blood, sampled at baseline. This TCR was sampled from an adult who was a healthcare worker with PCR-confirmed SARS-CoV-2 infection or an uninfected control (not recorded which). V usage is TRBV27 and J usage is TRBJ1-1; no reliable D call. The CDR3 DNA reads TGTGCCCAAATGGACGCCATGAACACTGAAGCTTTCTTT. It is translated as CAQMDAMNTEAFF.